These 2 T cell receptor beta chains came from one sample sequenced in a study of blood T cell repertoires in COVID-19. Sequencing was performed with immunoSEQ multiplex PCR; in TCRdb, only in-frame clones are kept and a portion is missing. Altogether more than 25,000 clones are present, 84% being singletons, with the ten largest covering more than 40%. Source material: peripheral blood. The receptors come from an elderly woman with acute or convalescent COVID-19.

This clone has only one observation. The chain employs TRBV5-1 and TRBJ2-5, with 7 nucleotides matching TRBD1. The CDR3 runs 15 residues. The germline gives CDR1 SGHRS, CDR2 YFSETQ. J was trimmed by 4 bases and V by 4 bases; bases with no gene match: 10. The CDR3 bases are TGCGCCAGCAGCAGGTGGGACAGTTCAGCAGAGACCCAGTACTTC. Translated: CASSRWDSSAETQYF.

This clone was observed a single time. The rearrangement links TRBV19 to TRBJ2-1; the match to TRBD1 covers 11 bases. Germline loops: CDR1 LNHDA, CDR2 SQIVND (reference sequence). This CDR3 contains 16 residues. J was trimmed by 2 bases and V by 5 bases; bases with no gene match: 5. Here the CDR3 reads CASSPGTGGAYNEQFF. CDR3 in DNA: TGTGCCAGTAGTCCAGGGACAGGGGGAGCCTACAATGAGCAGTTCTTC.